The 21 T cell receptor beta chains listed next were all sequenced from one sample in a study of blood T cell repertoires in COVID-19. TCRdb's copy holds only in-frame clones and misses some; the assay was immunoSEQ multiplex PCR. The sample carries hundreds of thousands of clones, about nine tenths recorded once. The material sequenced was PBMCs or T cells enriched from blood (not recorded which). The origin of the receptors is a man aged 55-75 years who had recovered from COVID-19.

The chain uses TRBV12-3 or TRBV12-4 and TRBJ1-2; 9 nucleotides match TRBD1. Germline trimming cut 4 bases from V and 7 bases from J; bases unmatched to any gene: 4. The CDR3 totals 13 residues. The CDR3 DNA reads TGTGCCAGCAGTTCGGGACAGGGCTTTGGCTACACCTTC. Its protein is CASSSGQGFGYTF.

J is TRBJ1-5 and V is TRBV11-3; no firm D call. Germline values: CDR1 SGHNT, CDR2 YENEEA. The CDR3 is 13 residues long. The ends were cut back, 6 bases at V and 0 bases at J, with 6 bases in the middle. The CDR3 spells CASSPNSNQPQHF. In DNA form, the CDR3 reads TGTGCCAGCAGTCCCAATAGCAATCAGCCCCAGCATTTT.

V gene TRBV2 combines with J gene TRBJ2-7; TRBD2 matches at 7 bases. Germline values: CDR1 SNHLY, CDR2 FYNNEI. V lost 2 bases, J lost 4 bases, and 17 bases stayed unmatched. The CDR3 is 18 residues long. In DNA, the CDR3 is TGTGCCAGCAGTGAAAGTCTTACGTATAGCGGGCGGCAGTACGAGCAGTACTTC. This translates into CASSESLTYSGRQYEQYF.

The rearrangement uses TRBV21-1 and TRBJ2-7; TRBD1, the D gene given by the table, was not confirmed from the DNA. TRBV21-1 is assigned pseudogene status. The CDR3 totals 12 residues. In DNA, the CDR3 is TGTGCCAGCAGCAAACAGACCTACGAGCAGTACTTC. Encoded protein: CASSKQTYEQYF.

V usage is TRBV7-9 and J usage is TRBJ2-1; 12 nucleotides line up with TRBD2. CDR1 is SEHNR, CDR2 FQNEAQ, per germline (reference sequence). This CDR3 has 18 amino acids. Germline trimming cut 3 bases from V and 6 bases from J; bases unmatched to any gene: 12. The chain's CDR3 is CASSFQPLAGGQGNEQFF. For the CDR3, the DNA is TGTGCCAGCAGCTTCCAACCCCTAGCGGGGGGGCAGGGCAATGAGCAGTTCTTC.

This clone was observed once. The chain is built from TRBV4-1 and TRBJ2-1; TRBD1 agrees at 7 bases. This CDR3 region has 15 residues. V gave up 5 bases and J gave up 2 bases; unmatched junction bases: 6. Germline V CDR1 and CDR2: MGHRA, YSYEKL. The CDR3 region has the DNA TGCGCCAGCAGCTTCCGAGGACAGGCCTACAATGAGCAGTTCTTC. Residues: CASSFRGQAYNEQFF.

This clone was seen only a few times. The chain couples TRBV30 to TRBJ2-1; maybe TRBD1 (6 bases). Trimming took off 5 bases at V and 5 bases at J, with 10 bases between the two ends. The germline gives CDR1 GTSNPN, CDR2 SVGIG (reference sequence). The CDR3 contains 12 residues. The CDR3 reads CAWDRIDNEQFF. The CDR3 DNA reads as TGTGCCTGGGACAGGATAGACAATGAGCAGTTCTTC.

This clone was seen a single time. V usage is TRBV5-1 and J usage is TRBJ2-7, with 10 bases aligning to TRBD2. This CDR3 spans 16 amino acids. V was clipped by 1 base and J by 4 bases; unmatched bases: 8. The germline V gene has CDR1 SGHRS and CDR2 YFSETQ. CDR3 bases: TGCGCCAGCAGCTTGACAGTAGCGGGGGGAGGGTACGAGCAGTACTTC. Translating it yields CASSLTVAGGGYEQYF. The variable domain in full, with the rest retrieved from reference TRBV5-1 and TRBJ2-7, is KAGVTQTPRYLIKTRGQQVTLSCSPISGHRSVSWYQQTPGQGLQFLFEYFSETQRNKGNFPGRFSGRQFSNSRSEMNVSTLELGDSALYLCASSLTVAGGGYEQYFGPGTRLTVT.

Turning to this clone: The same CDR3 arises from other DNA sequences in this sample as well. The chain is built from TRBV6-2 or TRBV6-3 and TRBJ1-1; D remains ambiguous. Germline-derived CDR1 and CDR2 are MNHEY and SVGEGT. The germline V and J ends were trimmed by 2 bases and 5 bases, with 12 bases remaining between them. The CDR3 contains 14 residues. CDR3 in DNA: TGTGCCAGCAGTTACCTAACCCCGGGAACTGAAGCTTTCTTT. Its protein is CASSYLTPGTEAFF.

This clone was detected once. V is TRBV25-1 and J is TRBJ1-2, with TRBD1 matching 9 bases. V lost 6 bases and J lost 3; bases outside the gene matches: 11. The CDR3 runs 16 residues. CDR1 and CDR2 from the germline V gene are MGHDK and SYGVNS. Here the CDR3 DNA reads TGTGCCAGCAGCCCGGGACAGGGCTTTGTCTACTATGGCTACACCTTC. Amino acid sequence: CASSPGQGFVYYGYTF.

This chain joins TRBV5-4 and TRBJ1-2; the match to TRBD1 covers 7 bases. CDR3 length: 14 amino acids. Germline V gives CDR1 SGHNT, CDR2 YYREEE (reference sequence). With V trimmed by 5 bases and J by 3 bases, 7 bases remained unmatched. The CDR3 spells CASRRKDRDYGYTF. The CDR3 nucleotides read TGTGCCAGCAGGAGAAAAGACAGGGACTATGGCTACACCTTC.

In DNA, the CDR3 is TGCGCCAGCTCCCCGGGACTGGATCAAGAGACCCAGTACTTC. Residues: CASSPGLDQETQYF. This chain joins TRBV10-1 and TRBJ2-5; a possible D gene is TRBD2 (6 bases). The length of the CDR3 is 14 residues. Trimming took off 8 bases at V and 2 bases at J, with 15 bases between the two ends. Germline lookup yields CDR1 WNHNN and CDR2 SYGVQD (reference sequence).

The genes are TRBV2 and TRBJ1-2, with 12 bases aligning to TRBD1. The length of the CDR3 is 16 residues. The junction had 11 bases not matched to a gene; V was cut back by 5 bases and J by 7 bases. Germline CDR1 SNHLY, CDR2 FYNNEI. CDR3 DNA: TGTGCCAGCAGTAAAACTCCGGGACAGGGGGCTGGTGGCTACACCTTC. Translating it yields CASSKTPGQGAGGYTF.

The chain recombines TRBV7-3 with TRBJ2-1, with D tentatively TRBD2 (7 bases). The ends were cut back, 5 bases at V and 7 bases at J, with 12 bases in the middle. The CDR3 loop spans 13 amino acids. Germline V gene data show CDR1 as SGHTA and CDR2 as FQGTGA. CDR3 sequence reads: CASSRTRGNEQFF. CDR3 nucleotides: TGTGCCAGCAGCCGGACTAGGGGGAATGAGCAGTTCTTC.

V gene TRBV7-9 combines with J gene TRBJ1-1, with no clear D. CDR1 and CDR2 from the germline V gene are SEHNR and FQNEAQ (reference sequence). This CDR3 has 12 amino acids. The ends were cut back, 2 bases at V and 10 bases at J, with 11 bases in the middle. The CDR3 DNA follows: TGTGCCAGCAGCTTACCCCCGGTGATAGCTTTCTTT. Translation: CASSLPPVIAFF.

This chain uses TRBV28 with TRBJ1-5; 7 bases are shared with TRBD1. The CDR3 loop spans 16 amino acids. Germline V gives CDR1 MDHEN, CDR2 SYDVKM. With V trimmed by 5 bases and J by 7 bases, 14 bases remained unmatched. CDR3 coding DNA: TGTGCCAGCAGTCCCCGTCAGGGGGGCGCGGGGCAGCCCCAGCATTTT. Translation: CASSPRQGGAGQPQHF. Together with reference TRBV28 and TRBJ1-5, the CDR3 gives the full variable domain: DVKVTQSSRYLVKRTGEKVFLECVQDMDHENMFWYRQDPGLGLRLIYFSYDVKMKEKGDIPEGYSVSREKKERFSLILESASTNQTSMYLCASSPRQGGAGQPQHFGDGTRLSIL.

V is TRBV3-1 (or the pseudogene TRBV3-2) and J is TRBJ1-1, with 8 bases aligning to TRBD1. The CDR3 is 12 amino acids. The germline CDR1 and CDR2 sequences are LGHDT and YNNKEL (reference sequence). V was clipped by 5 bases and J by 10 bases; unmatched bases: 6. CDR3 DNA sequence: TGTGCCAGCAGCTACCGGACAGGGAGAGCTTTCTTT. Its translation: CASSYRTGRAFF.

V gene TRBV11-3 combines with J gene TRBJ2-7, with a possible D match to TRBD2 (5 bases). This CDR3 comprises 14 residues. Per the germline V gene, CDR1 is SGHNT and CDR2 is YENEEA. V was pared by 5 bases and J by 1 base, with 12 bases between. The CDR3 spells CASSLGRVSYEQYF. DNA for the CDR3: TGTGCCAGCAGCCTCGGGCGGGTTTCCTACGAGCAGTACTTC.

V and J are TRBV12-2 and TRBJ1-2; the table's D call, TRBD1, has no DNA check behind it. TRBV12-2 is designated a pseudogene. The length of the CDR3 is 19 residues. The DNA for the CDR3 is TGTGCAAGTCGCCGCTGCCCGGCTCCCGGAGGGGACAGGGGGTATGGCTACACCTTC. It codes for CASRRCPAPGGDRGYGYTF.

The gene calls are TRBV10-3 and TRBJ2-5; 9 positions agree with TRBD2. CDR1 and CDR2 from the germline V gene are ENHRY and SYGVKD. CDR3 length equals 15 residues. The V segment lost 3 bases and the J segment 7 bases; nucleotides outside the gene matches: 9. This CDR3 reads CAISESGGGAVTQYF. The CDR3 nucleotides read TGTGCCATCAGTGAATCGGGCGGGGGGGCGGTGACCCAGTACTTC.

The rearrangement joins TRBV5-1 to TRBJ2-1; 7 nucleotides match TRBD2. This CDR3 is built from 15 residues. CDR1 is SGHRS, CDR2 YFSETQ, per germline. V lost 5 bases and J lost 5; bases outside the gene matches: 10. CDR3 region: CASSSDGGKNNEQFF. CDR3 sequence (DNA): TGCGCCAGCAGTTCGGACGGGGGGAAGAACAATGAGCAGTTCTTC.